This paragraph covers one TCR beta chain sequence. What it binds is unknown. Documented treatment: oral pan-JAK inhibitor, 5-10 mg twice daily. The data are from a study of CD8+ T cells in alopecia areata. About the study: A 6-month period off drug followed tofacitinib, which lasted 6 to 18 months. General study results and limits: Affected lesional scalp, above all in alopecia totalis/universalis, was more clonal than normal scalp. Against the mouse data, patients shared TCRs less clearly, possibly for HLA reasons.

Isolated RNA was reverse transcribed into cDNA used as the sequencing template. Sequencing used immunoSEQ multiplex PCR; TCRdb keeps in-frame clones, though not all of them. The data show more than 150,000 clones, roughly three fifths seen once. Specimen: CD4+ T cells sorted from blood, collected at week 4, from a patient treated with tofacitinib. The origin of this receptor is a human donor with alopecia areata.

The CDR3 protein is CASKRQMATDTQYF. The DNA for the CDR3 is TGTGCCAGCAAGAGACAGATGGCGACAGATACGCAGTATTTT. The chain employs TRBV2 and TRBJ2-3, with D possibly TRBD1 on 5 matching bases. CDR1 is SNHLY, CDR2 FYNNEI, per germline. V was shortened by 7 bases and J by 3 bases, with 14 bases between the two germline ends. This CDR3 has 14 residues.